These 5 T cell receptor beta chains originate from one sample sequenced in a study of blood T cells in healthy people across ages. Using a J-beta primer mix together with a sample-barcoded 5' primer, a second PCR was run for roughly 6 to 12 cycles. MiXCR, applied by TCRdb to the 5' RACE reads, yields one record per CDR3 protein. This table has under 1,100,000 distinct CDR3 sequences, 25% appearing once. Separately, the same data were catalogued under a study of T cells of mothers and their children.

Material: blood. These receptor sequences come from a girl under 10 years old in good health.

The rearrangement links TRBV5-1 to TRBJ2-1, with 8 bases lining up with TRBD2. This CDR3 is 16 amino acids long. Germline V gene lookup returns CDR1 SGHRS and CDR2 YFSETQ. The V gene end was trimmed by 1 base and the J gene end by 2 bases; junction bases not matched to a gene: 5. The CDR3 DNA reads TGCGCCAGCAGCTTGCTCAGCGGGAGCGCCTACAATGAGCAGTTCTTC. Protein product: CASSLLSGSAYNEQFF. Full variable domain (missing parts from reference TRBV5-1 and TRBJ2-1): KAGVTQTPRYLIKTRGQQVTLSCSPISGHRSVSWYQQTPGQGLQFLFEYFSETQRNKGNFPGRFSGRQFSNSRSEMNVSTLELGDSALYLCASSLLSGSAYNEQFFGPGTRLTVL.

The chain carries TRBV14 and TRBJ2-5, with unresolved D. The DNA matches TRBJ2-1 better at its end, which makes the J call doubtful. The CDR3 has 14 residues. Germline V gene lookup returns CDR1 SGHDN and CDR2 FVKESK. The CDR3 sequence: CASSQGPRLGEQFF. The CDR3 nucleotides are TGTGCCAGCAGCCAAGGACCCAGGTTAGGTGAGCAGTTCTTC.

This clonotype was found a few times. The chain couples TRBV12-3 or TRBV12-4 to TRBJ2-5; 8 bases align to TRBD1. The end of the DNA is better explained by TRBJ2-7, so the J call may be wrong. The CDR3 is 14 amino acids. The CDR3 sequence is CASSLTGAWGEQYF. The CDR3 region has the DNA TGTGCCAGCAGTTTGACAGGGGCTTGGGGCGAGCAGTACTTC.

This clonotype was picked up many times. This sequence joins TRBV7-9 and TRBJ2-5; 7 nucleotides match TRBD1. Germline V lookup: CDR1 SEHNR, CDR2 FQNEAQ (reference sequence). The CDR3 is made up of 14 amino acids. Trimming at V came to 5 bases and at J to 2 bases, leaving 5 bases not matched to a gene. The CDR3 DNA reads TGTGCCAGCAGCCCCTGGACAGGACAAGAGACCCAGTACTTC. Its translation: CASSPWTGQETQYF. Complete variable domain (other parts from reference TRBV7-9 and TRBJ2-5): DTGVSQNPRHKITKRGQNVTFRCDPISEHNRLYWYRQTLGQGPEFLTYFQNEAQLEKSRLLSDRFSAERPKGSFSTLEIQRTEQGDSAMYLCASSPWTGQETQYFGPGTRLLVL.

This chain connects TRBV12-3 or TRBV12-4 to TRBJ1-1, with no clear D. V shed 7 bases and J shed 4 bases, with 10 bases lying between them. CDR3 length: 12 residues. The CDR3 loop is CASNNWGTEAFF. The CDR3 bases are TGTGCCAGCAATAATTGGGGCACTGAAGCTTTCTTT.